The 22 T cell receptor beta chains given below trace back to one sample, sequenced in a study of T-cell memory formation after mild COVID-19. A single record per CDR3 protein comes from TCRdb applying MiXCR to the 5' RACE reads. The sample contains roughly 370,000 distinct CDR3 sequences, 16% of which appear only once. Sequencing was carried out using PBMCs or a T cell subset sorted from them (not recorded which). Every receptor here comes from a man aged 18-30 years who had mild COVID-19 (a few samples of this study predate the infection). Cell type and time point are not known.

This clonotype was seen only a few times. The rearrangement uses TRBV4-3 and TRBJ2-5; 7 positions match TRBD1. The CDR3 runs to 16 residues. CDR1 and CDR2 from the germline V gene are LGHNA and YSLEER. With V trimmed by 4 bases and J by 2 bases, 10 bases remained unmatched. The CDR3: CASSPVTGDSQETQYF. CDR3 nucleotide sequence: TGCGCCAGCAGCCCCGTAACAGGGGACAGTCAAGAGACCCAGTACTTC.

This clonotype was found a few times. The rearrangement uses TRBV7-9 and TRBJ2-2, with D possibly TRBD2 on 6 matching bases. V was trimmed by 2 bases and J by 5 bases, leaving 12 bases between them. CDR3 length: 15 amino acids. Germline assignment: CDR1 SEHNR and CDR2 FQNEAQ (reference sequence). The CDR3 DNA follows: TGTGCCAGCAGCTTAATCGGGGGAAGGACCGGGGAGCTGTTTTTT. This translates into CASSLIGGRTGELFF.

The chain is built from TRBV4-2 and TRBJ2-2; D remains ambiguous. Germline assignment: CDR1 LGHNA and CDR2 YNFKEQ. The CDR3 covers 17 residues. V lost 0 bases and J lost 3, with 14 bases in between. CDR3 nucleotides: TGTGCCAGCAGCCAAGAGGTCCAGGAAAGGCACACCGGGGAGCTGTTTTTT. Protein product: CASSQEVQERHTGELFF.

The V gene is TRBV20-1, the J gene TRBJ1-2, with 9 bases that match TRBD1. The V segment lost 0 bases and the J segment 2 bases; nucleotides outside the gene matches: 7. The CDR3 length is 16 residues. Germline V lookup: CDR1 DFQATT, CDR2 SNEGSKA (reference sequence). DNA of the CDR3: TGCAGTGCTAGAGATCGAACGACAGGGGGAAACTATGGCTACACCTTC. Amino acid sequence: CSARDRTTGGNYGYTF.

This clonotype was observed a few times. This sequence joins TRBV6-5 and TRBJ1-4; no firm D call. Germline values: CDR1 MNHEY, CDR2 SVGAGI. Trimming shortened V by 5 bases and J by 7 bases, and 14 bases separated the two germline ends. This CDR3 has 14 residues. CDR3 loop: CASSRIPSSEKLFF. In DNA form, the CDR3 reads TGTGCCAGCAGTAGGATACCGTCTAGTGAAAAACTGTTTTTT.

The V and J genes are TRBV24-1 and TRBJ2-5; 7 bases fit TRBD1. The CDR3 runs 13 residues. Trimming cost V 5 bases and J 3 bases; bases outside gene matches: 2. Germline V gene sequence: CDR1 KGHDR, CDR2 SFDVKD. CDR3 in DNA: TGTGCCACCAGTGGAGGGGGCGAAGAGACCCAGTACTTC. Translation gives CATSGGGEETQYF.

This clonotype was seen a handful of times. The J gene is TRBJ2-7, the V gene TRBV24-1; D is uncertain. The CDR3 length is 15 residues. Germline CDR1 KGHDR, CDR2 SFDVKD. Between the trimmed V and J ends, which lost 0 bases and 2 bases, there was a span of 10 bases. In DNA form, the CDR3 reads TGTGCCACCAGTGATTTGACGGACGCCCCCTACGAGCAGTACGTC. This encodes CATSDLTDAPYEQYV.

This clonotype was observed a handful of times. V gene TRBV12-3 or TRBV12-4 combines with J gene TRBJ2-3; D ambiguous. CDR3 length: 12 residues. V was trimmed by 3 bases and J by 7 bases, leaving 8 bases between them. CDR3 coding DNA: TGTGCCAGCAGTTTTGGTGGGAATACGCAGTATTTT. The encoded protein is CASSFGGNTQYF.

The V and J genes are TRBV11-3 and TRBJ2-3; TRBD1 matches 11 bases. The length of the CDR3 is 13 residues. Germline lookup yields CDR1 SGHNT and CDR2 YENEEA. The V gene end was trimmed by 8 bases and the J gene end by 7 bases; junction bases not matched to a gene: 5. Here the CDR3 reads CASGQGAFNTQYF. The CDR3 nucleotides read TGTGCCAGCGGACAGGGGGCATTTAATACGCAGTATTTT. Together with reference TRBV11-3 and TRBJ2-3, the CDR3 gives the full variable domain: EAGVVQSPRYKIIEKKQPVAFWCNPISGHNTLYWYLQNLGQGPELLIRYENEEAVDDSQLPKDRFSAERLKGVDSTLKIQPAELGDSAVYLCASGQGAFNTQYFGPGTRLTVL.

This chain uses TRBV5-4 with TRBJ2-7; no reliable D call. V lost 3 bases to trimming and J lost 7 bases, with 14 bases between them. Germline lookup yields CDR1 SGHNT and CDR2 YYREEE (reference sequence). The CDR3 loop spans 13 amino acids. DNA for the CDR3: TGTGCCAGCAGCTCATGGGATCTCGAGGAGCAGTACTTC. Translated: CASSSWDLEEQYF.

This sequence joins TRBV2 and TRBJ1-4; TRBD1 is a possible D gene (6 bases). Deletions cut 6 bases from V and 8 bases from J, with 13 bases between. Germline lookup yields CDR1 SNHLY and CDR2 FYNNEI. The CDR3 runs to 13 residues. This chain's CDR3 is CASRGQLGEKLFF. The CDR3 DNA reads TGTGCCAGCAGAGGACAGTTGGGGGAAAAACTGTTTTTT.

CDR3 amino acids: CASSGPNQPQHF. DNA for the CDR3: TGTGCCAGCAGTGGGCCAAACCAGCCCCAGCATTTT. This chain links TRBV6-1 with TRBJ1-5; D gene ambiguous. Germline V gene sequence: CDR1 MNHNS, CDR2 SASEGT. Trimming left V 4 bases short and J 7 bases short, with 8 bases between. The CDR3 totals 12 residues.

This clonotype has just a few counts. The rearrangement links TRBV4-2 to TRBJ2-1; D ambiguous. This CDR3 is built from 17 residues. Trimming cost V 0 bases and J 0 bases, with 12 bases left between them. Germline CDR1 and CDR2: LGHNA and YNFKEQ. In DNA form, the CDR3 reads TGTGCCAGCAGCCAAGATGATGTCGCAGGCTCCTACAATGAGCAGTTCTTC. Encoded protein: CASSQDDVAGSYNEQFF.

This clonotype appeared a few times. V is TRBV3-1 and J is TRBJ1-1; possibly TRBD1 for D (5 bases). The germline CDR1 and CDR2 sequences are LGHDT and YNNKEL (reference sequence). The CDR3 is 14 residues long. Trimming removed 1 base at V and 4 bases at J, with 10 bases between. CDR3 sequence: CASSQVYRGTEAFF. The CDR3 region has the DNA TGTGCCAGCAGCCAAGTTTATAGGGGCACTGAAGCTTTCTTT.

With respect to this clonotype: A read error may account for a junction end that differs from germline. The chain carries TRBV7-7 and TRBJ2-2; D tentatively fits TRBD1 or TRBD2 (5 bases each). This CDR3 has 15 residues. Germline CDR1 is SSHAT and CDR2 is FNYEAQ (reference sequence). Here the CDR3 DNA reads TGTGCTAGCAGCCTAACGGGGCCATTAACCGGGGAGCTGTTTTTT. Translation gives CASSLTGPLTGELFF. Full variable domain (missing parts from reference TRBV7-7 and TRBJ2-2): GAGVSQSPRYKVTKRGQDVTLRCDPISSHATLYWYQQALGQGPEFLTYFNYEAQPDKSGLPSDRFSAERPEGSISTLTIQRTEQRDSAMYRCASSLTGPLTGELFFGEGSRLTVL.

V is TRBV4-3 and J is TRBJ1-1; a weak D match, TRBD1 (6 bases). Trimming took 3 bases from V and 1 from J, leaving 15 bases between them. Germline V gene sequence: CDR1 LGHNA, CDR2 YSLEER. The CDR3 extends over 16 amino acids. CDR3 nucleotide sequence: TGCGCCAGCAGCCAGGCAACGGGACACTCGAACACTGAAGCTTTCTTT. Its protein is CASSQATGHSNTEAFF.

This clonotype came up many times. This chain uses TRBV12-3 or TRBV12-4 with TRBJ2-3; either TRBD1 or TRBD2 may fit D (5 bases each). CDR3 length equals 15 residues. V was trimmed by 6 bases and J by 2 bases, leaving 15 bases between them. The CDR3 loop is CASSTHTGTTDTQYF. The CDR3, as DNA: TGTGCCAGCAGCACCCATACGGGGACCACAGATACGCAGTATTTT.

The V call is TRBV29-1, the J call TRBJ2-5, with TRBD2 matching 9 bases. After removal of 4 bases from V and 5 bases from J, the junction contained 8 bases not matched to a gene. CDR1 and CDR2 (germline): SQVTM, ANQGSEA. The CDR3 has 14 residues. The CDR3 sequence: CSVVLAGAGETQYF. CDR3 nucleotides: TGCAGCGTTGTGTTAGCGGGGGCAGGGGAGACCCAGTACTTC. Full variable domain (outside the CDR3, taken from reference TRBV29-1 and TRBJ2-5): SAVISQKPSRDICQRGTSLTIQCQVDSQVTMMFWYRQQPGQSLTLIATANQGSEATYESGFVIDKFPISRPNLTFSTLTVSNMSPEDSSIYLCSVVLAGAGETQYFGPGTRLLVL.

The CDR3 sequence is CATSEKGRVANEQFF. CDR3 nucleotides: TGTGCCACCAGTGAAAAGGGGCGTGTAGCGAATGAGCAGTTCTTC. The chain has TRBV24-1 and TRBJ2-1; D tentatively reads TRBD1 or TRBD2 (5 bases each). V was shortened by 4 bases and J by 7 bases, with 16 bases between the two germline ends. The germline CDR1 and CDR2 sequences are KGHDR and SFDVKD. This CDR3 region has 15 residues.

The genes are TRBV29-1 and TRBJ2-7; maybe TRBD2 (6 bases). Germline V gives CDR1 SQVTM, CDR2 ANQGSEA. This CDR3 is built from 14 residues. V lost 7 bases and J lost 1, with 17 bases in between. CDR3 sequence reads: CSAAGGSGSYEQYF. CDR3 in DNA: TGCAGCGCCGCCGGGGGTAGCGGATCCTACGAGCAGTACTTC.

This clonotype has only a few counts. The gene calls are TRBV9 and TRBJ2-1, with D tentatively TRBD1 (6 bases). The CDR3 is made up of 12 amino acids. The ends were cut back, 3 bases at V and 9 bases at J, with 10 bases in the middle. CDR1 SGDLS and CDR2 YYNGEE come from the germline V gene. The CDR3 region has the DNA TGTGCCAGCAGCGCCCTAGGGGGTGAGCAGTTCTTC. Translating gives CASSALGGEQFF. Full variable domain (remainder filled in from reference TRBV9 and TRBJ2-1): DSGVTQTPKHLITATGQRVTLRCSPRSGDLSVYWYQQSLDQGLQFLIQYYNGEERAKGNILERFSAQQFPDLHSELNLSSLELGDSALYFCASSALGGEQFFGPGTRLTVL.

The chain couples TRBV7-2 to TRBJ2-7; D unresolved. The CDR3 is 12 residues long. Germline V gene data show CDR1 as SGHTA and CDR2 as FQGNSA. Trimming removed 4 bases at V and 6 bases at J, with 10 bases between. The DNA of the CDR3 is TGTGCCAGCAGCTCCCCTGGTGGCGAGCAGTACTTC. Protein: CASSSPGGEQYF.